Many counts were recorded for the clone carrying this T cell receptor (beta chain). The antigen is unknown. This specimen comes from a study of response to subunit inactivated influenza vaccine. Study-wide findings and caveats: Each seasonal flu vaccination may recruit only limited new T cells, authors suggested.

The CDR3 has 16 amino acids. V was clipped by 7 bases and J by 2 bases; unmatched bases: 12. TCRdb independently ran MiXCR on the RT-PCR reads; one entry per CDR3 protein. The data contain 750,000 to 850,000 distinct CDR3 sequences, about 18% of them seen just once; the ten biggest clones take up roughly 11%. The source of this sequence is a man in his fifties or sixties who received an inactivated influenza vaccine. V and J are TRBV12-3 or TRBV12-4 and TRBJ2-3, with 7 bases fitting TRBD2. The source material was PBMCs from blood, sampled more than 4 days after vaccination. The CDR3 nucleotides read TGTGCCAGCATCTTGGGGCTAGCGGTACTCACAGATACGCAGTATTTT. It translates to CASILGLAVLTDTQYF.